This TCR beta chain derives from a study of neurological immune-mediated disorders. Study-level results: There was no association between the multiple sclerosis repertoire cluster and any clinical or MRI feature. It was the repertoires of 18 of 34 multiple sclerosis patients that phylogenetic grouping placed in one related-CDR3 cluster, which is a possible signature.

The CDR3 loop spans 12 amino acids. Trimming shortened V by 6 bases and J by 8 bases, and 13 bases separated the two germline ends. Source material was 2 million unsorted PBMCs, stored at -80 °C in RNAlater. This clonotype was seen ten or more times. Its antigen is not identified. TCRdb redid the calling of the 5' RACE reads with MiXCR, one entry per CDR3 protein. Found here are roughly 40,000 distinct CDR3 sequences, 2% to 3% of them singletons; the top ten hold 2.4%. The sequenced sample consisted of PBMCs. This TCR came from a man aged 45-60 years with multiple sclerosis. This sequence joins TRBV12-3 or TRBV12-4 and TRBJ1-2; D perhaps matches TRBD1 (6 bases). Here the CDR3 reads CASRPGAGGYTF. DNA for the CDR3: TGTGCCAGCAGGCCGGGGGCCGGCGGCTACACCTTC.